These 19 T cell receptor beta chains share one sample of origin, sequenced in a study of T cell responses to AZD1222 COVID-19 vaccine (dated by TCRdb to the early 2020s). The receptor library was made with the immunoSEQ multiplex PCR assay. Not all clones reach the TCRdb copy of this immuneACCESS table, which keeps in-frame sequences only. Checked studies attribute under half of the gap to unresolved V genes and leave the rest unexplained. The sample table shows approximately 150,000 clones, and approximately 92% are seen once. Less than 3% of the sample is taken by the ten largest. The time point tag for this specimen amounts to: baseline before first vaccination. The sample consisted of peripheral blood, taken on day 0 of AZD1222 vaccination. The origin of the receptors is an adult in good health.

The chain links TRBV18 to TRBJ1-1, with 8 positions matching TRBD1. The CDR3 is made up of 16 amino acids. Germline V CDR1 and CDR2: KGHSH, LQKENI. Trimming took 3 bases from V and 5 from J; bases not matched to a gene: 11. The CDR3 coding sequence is TGTGCCAGCTCACCCTTACCCCCCACAGGGGGGACTGAAGCTTTCTTT. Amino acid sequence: CASSPLPPTGGTEAFF.

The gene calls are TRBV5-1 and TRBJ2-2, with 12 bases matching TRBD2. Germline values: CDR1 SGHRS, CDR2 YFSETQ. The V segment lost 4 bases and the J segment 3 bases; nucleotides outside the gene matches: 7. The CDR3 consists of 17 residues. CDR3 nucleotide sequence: TGCGCCAGCAGCCTCCTAGCGGGAGGGCTAGACACCGGGGAGCTGTTTTTT. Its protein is CASSLLAGGLDTGELFF. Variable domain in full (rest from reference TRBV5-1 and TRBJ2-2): KAGVTQTPRYLIKTRGQQVTLSCSPISGHRSVSWYQQTPGQGLQFLFEYFSETQRNKGNFPGRFSGRQFSNSRSEMNVSTLELGDSALYLCASSLLAGGLDTGELFFGEGSRLTVL.

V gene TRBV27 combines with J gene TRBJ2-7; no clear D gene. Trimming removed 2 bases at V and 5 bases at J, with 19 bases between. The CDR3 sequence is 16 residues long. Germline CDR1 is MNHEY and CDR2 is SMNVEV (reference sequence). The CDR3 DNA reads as TGTGCCAGCAGTTTAGAACCTCGATGGGCTTCCCACGAGCAGTACTTC. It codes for CASSLEPRWASHEQYF.

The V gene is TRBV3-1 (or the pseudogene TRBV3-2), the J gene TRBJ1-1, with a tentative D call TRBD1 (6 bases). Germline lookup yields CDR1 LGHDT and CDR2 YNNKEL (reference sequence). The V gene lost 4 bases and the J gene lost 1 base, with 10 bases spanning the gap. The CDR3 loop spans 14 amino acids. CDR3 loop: CASSRDTRNTEAFF. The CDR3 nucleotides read TGTGCCAGCAGCCGGGACACAAGGAACACTGAAGCTTTCTTT.

This CDR3 reads CASSLKGTGYGYTF. The CDR3 DNA follows: TGTGCCAGCAGTTTGAAGGGGACAGGATATGGCTACACCTTC. The chain uses TRBV27 and TRBJ1-2; TRBD1 matches 8 bases. Losses at the gene ends were 3 bases for V and 5 bases for J; bases not matched to a gene: 5. In germline, CDR1 is MNHEY, CDR2 SMNVEV (reference sequence). This CDR3 has 14 amino acids.

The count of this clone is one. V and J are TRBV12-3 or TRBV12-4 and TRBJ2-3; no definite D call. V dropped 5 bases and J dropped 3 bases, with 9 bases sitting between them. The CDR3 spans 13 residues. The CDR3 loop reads CASSAYTTDTQYF. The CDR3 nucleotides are TGTGCCAGCAGTGCCTACACTACAGATACGCAGTATTTT.

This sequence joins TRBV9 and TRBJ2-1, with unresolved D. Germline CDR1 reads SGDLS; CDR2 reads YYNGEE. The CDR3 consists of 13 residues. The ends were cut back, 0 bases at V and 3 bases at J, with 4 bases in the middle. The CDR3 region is CASSVASYNEQFF. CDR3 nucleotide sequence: TGTGCCAGCAGCGTAGCTAGCTACAATGAGCAGTTCTTC.

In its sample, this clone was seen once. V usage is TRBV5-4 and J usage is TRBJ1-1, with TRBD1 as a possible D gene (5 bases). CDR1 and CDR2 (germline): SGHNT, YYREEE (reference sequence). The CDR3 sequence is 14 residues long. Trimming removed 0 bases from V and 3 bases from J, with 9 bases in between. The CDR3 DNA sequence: TGTGCCAGCAGCTTGGGCAGGGTAGACACTGAAGCTTTCTTT. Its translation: CASSLGRVDTEAFF. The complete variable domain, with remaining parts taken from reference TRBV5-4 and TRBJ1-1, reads ETGVTQSPTHLIKTRGQQVTLRCSSQSGHNTVSWYQQALGQGPQFIFQYYREEENGRGNFPPRFSGLQFPNYSSELNVNALELDDSALYLCASSLGRVDTEAFFGQGTRLTVV.

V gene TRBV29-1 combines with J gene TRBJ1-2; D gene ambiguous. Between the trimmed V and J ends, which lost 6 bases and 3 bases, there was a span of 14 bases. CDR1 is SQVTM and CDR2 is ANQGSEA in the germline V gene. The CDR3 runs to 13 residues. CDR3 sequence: CSVTREEYYGYTF. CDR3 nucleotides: TGCAGCGTCACCCGGGAAGAATACTATGGCTACACCTTC.

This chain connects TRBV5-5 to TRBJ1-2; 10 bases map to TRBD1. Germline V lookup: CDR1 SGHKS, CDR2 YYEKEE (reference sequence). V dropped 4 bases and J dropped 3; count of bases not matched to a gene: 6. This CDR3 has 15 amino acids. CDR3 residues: CASSVLTGGDYGYTF. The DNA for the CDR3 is TGTGCCAGCAGCGTATTGACAGGGGGCGACTATGGCTACACCTTC.

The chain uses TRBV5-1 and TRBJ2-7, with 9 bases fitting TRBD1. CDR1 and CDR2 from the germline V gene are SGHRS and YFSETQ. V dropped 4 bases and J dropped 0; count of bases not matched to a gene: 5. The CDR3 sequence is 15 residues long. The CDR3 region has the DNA TGCGCCAGCAGCCCGGGACAGGGCAGCTCCTACGAGCAGTACTTC. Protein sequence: CASSPGQGSSYEQYF.

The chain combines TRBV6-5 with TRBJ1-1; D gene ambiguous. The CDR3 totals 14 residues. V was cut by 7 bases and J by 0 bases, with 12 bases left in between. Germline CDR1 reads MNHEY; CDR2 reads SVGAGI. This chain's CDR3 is CASTWGTMNTEAFF. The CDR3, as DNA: TGTGCCAGCACTTGGGGAACCATGAACACTGAAGCTTTCTTT.

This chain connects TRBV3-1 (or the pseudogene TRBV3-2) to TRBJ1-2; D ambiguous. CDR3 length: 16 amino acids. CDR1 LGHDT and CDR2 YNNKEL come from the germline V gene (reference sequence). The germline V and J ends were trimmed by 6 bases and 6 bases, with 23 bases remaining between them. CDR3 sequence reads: CASSLLGRVGSDGYTF. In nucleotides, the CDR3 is TGTGCCAGCAGTCTTTTAGGTAGGGTAGGATCGGATGGCTACACCTTC.

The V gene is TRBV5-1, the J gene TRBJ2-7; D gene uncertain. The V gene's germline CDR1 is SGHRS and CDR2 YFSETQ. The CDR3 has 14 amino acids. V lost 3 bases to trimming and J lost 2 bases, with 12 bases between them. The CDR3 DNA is TGCGCCAGCAGCTCGACCAACGCGGCCTACGAGCAGTACTTC. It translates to CASSSTNAAYEQYF.

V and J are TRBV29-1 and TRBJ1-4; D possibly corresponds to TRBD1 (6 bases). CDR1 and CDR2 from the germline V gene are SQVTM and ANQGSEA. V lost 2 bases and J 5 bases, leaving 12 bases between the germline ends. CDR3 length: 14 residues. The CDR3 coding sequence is TGCAGCGTTGAAAAGTACAGGGAGAATGAAAAACTGTTTTTT. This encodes CSVEKYRENEKLFF. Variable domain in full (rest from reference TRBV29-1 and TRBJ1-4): SAVISQKPSRDICQRGTSLTIQCQVDSQVTMMFWYRQQPGQSLTLIATANQGSEATYESGFVIDKFPISRPNLTFSTLTVSNMSPEDSSIYLCSVEKYRENEKLFFGSGTQLSVL.

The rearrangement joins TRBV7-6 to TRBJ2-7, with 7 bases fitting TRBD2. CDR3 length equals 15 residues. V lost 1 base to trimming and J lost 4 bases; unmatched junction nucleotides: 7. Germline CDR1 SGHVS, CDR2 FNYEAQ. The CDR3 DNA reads TGTGCCAGCAGCTTAGGGAGGGAGGGCCGATACGAGCAGTACTTC. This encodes CASSLGREGRYEQYF.

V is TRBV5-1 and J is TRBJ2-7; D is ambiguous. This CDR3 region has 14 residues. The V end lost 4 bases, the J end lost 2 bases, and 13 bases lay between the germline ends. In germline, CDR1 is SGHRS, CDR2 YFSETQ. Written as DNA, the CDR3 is TGCGCCAGCAGCACCCCACAGCCACCCTACGAGCAGTACTTC. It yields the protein CASSTPQPPYEQYF.

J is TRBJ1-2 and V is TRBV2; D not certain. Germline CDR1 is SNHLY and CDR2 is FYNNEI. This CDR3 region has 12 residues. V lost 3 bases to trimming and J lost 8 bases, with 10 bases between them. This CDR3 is CASSETLAGYTF. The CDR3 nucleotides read TGTGCCAGCAGTGAGACACTTGCAGGCTACACCTTC.

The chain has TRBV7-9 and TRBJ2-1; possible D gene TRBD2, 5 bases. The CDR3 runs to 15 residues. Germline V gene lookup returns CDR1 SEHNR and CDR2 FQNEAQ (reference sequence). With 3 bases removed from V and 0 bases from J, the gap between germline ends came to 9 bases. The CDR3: CASSFGDVSYNEQFF. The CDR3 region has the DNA TGTGCCAGCAGCTTCGGGGATGTCTCCTACAATGAGCAGTTCTTC.